This T cell receptor (beta chain) was identified in a study of blood T cells in healthy people across ages. Germline-derived CDR1 and CDR2 are LGHDT and YNNKEL (reference sequence). Trimming took 0 bases from V and 9 from J, leaving 14 bases between them. CDR3 size: 14 residues. Sample-barcoded 5' priming and a J-beta primer mix drove a second PCR of 7 to 11 cycles. TCRdb reprocessed the 5' RACE reads with MiXCR, giving one entry per CDR3 protein. The sample contains about 1.4 million distinct CDR3 sequences, almost 60% of which appear only once. The V and J genes are TRBV3-1 and TRBJ1-2; D ambiguous. The sequence came from a man younger than 30 in good health. Material: blood. This CDR3 reads CASSQDRPDRRYTF. CDR3 DNA: TGTGCCAGCAGCCAAGATCGTCCGGATAGGCGCTACACCTTC.